This T cell receptor beta chain was documented in a study of T-cell memory formation after mild COVID-19. The CDR3 contains 14 residues. The germline V gene has CDR1 SGHTA and CDR2 FQGTGA. J gave up 7 bases and V 7 bases, and 7 bases lay outside the gene matches. TCRdb re-derived calls from the 5' RACE reads in MiXCR, one entry per CDR3 protein. In the table there are about 270,000 distinct CDR3 sequences, 15% to 20% of which are singletons. This clonotype has a handful of counts. What it binds is unknown. General study points: CD4+ contracting clones were mainly CM and EM; CD8+ ones, EMRA.

This chain uses TRBV7-3 with TRBJ2-2; 9 bases line up with TRBD1. The sequence derives from a young man who had mild COVID-19 (a few samples of this study predate the infection). Cell type and time point are not known. Sequenced: PBMCs or a T cell subset sorted from them (not recorded which). The DNA of the CDR3 is TGTGCCAGCACCATACAGGGGGCCATCGGGGAGCTGTTTTTT. It specifies CASTIQGAIGELFF.